This record covers a single T cell receptor beta chain. These data originate in a study of cytomegalovirus exposure and HLA in healthy donors. 13 Jbeta primers and 60 Vbeta primers were used for the PCR. Some clones are missing from TCRdb's copy, which holds only in-frame ones; the method was immunoSEQ multiplex PCR. The table records some 130,000 clones, 70% to 80% of them present only once. The sample taken for sequencing was PBMCs. This sequence originates from a man younger than 45 in good health and CMV-seronegative.

The CDR3: CASSPYRGRGDTEAFF. The CDR3 DNA reads TGTGCCAGCAGCCCTTACAGGGGGCGCGGAGACACTGAAGCTTTCTTT. The chain recombines TRBV7-2 with TRBJ1-1, with 9 nucleotides matching TRBD1. V trimming: 5 bases; J trimming: 3 bases; junction bases outside the gene matches: 10. The germline CDR1 and CDR2 sequences are SGHTA and FQGNSA. This CDR3 has 16 residues.